Listed here is a single TCR beta chain. The antigen is unknown. CDR1 is MNHEY, CDR2 SMNVEV, per germline (reference sequence). The CDR3 has 15 residues. This entry belongs to a study of monozygotic twins with inflammatory bowel disease. The study's findings and limits: Especially with disease activity, IBD patients shared fewer clonotypes with others than healthy twins did.

Each UMI, carrying a 6-nucleotide sample barcode, came from template switching. TCRdb re-called the 5' RACE reads; every CDR3 protein appears as one record, without DNA. The table for this sample gives around 140,000 distinct CDR3 sequences. The chain has TRBV27 and TRBJ1-5; TCRdb reports TRBD1, a call that lacks DNA to check it against. The source of this sequence is a human donor with ulcerative colitis or Crohn's disease, or a healthy co-twin of an affected twin (not recorded which). What was sequenced was blood. The CDR3 protein is CASSFSGQGNQPQHF.